This T cell receptor beta chain was documented in a study of OX40 agonist ivuxolimab in advanced cancers. A note on this clone: Other DNA sequences from this sample encode an identical CDR3 as well.

The protocol was immunoSEQ multiplex PCR, while the TCRdb copy is restricted to in-frame clones and leaves out a portion. The sample has roughly 120,000 clones; over 85% are singletons. Trimming shortened V by 3 bases and J by 2 bases, and 1 base separated the two germline ends. Germline lookup yields CDR1 SGHVS and CDR2 FNYEAQ. The CDR3 covers 11 residues. The clonotype comes from an adult with an advanced solid tumor such as melanoma, head and neck, liver or kidney cancer. The chain combines TRBV7-6 with TRBJ2-5; D is unresolved. The sample here was CD4+ or CD8+ T cells sorted from blood, taken in a trial of the OX40 agonist ivuxolimab. The CDR3 reads CASSFQETQYF. CDR3 DNA sequence: TGTGCCAGCAGCTTTCAAGAGACCCAGTACTTC.